This T cell receptor (beta chain) is drawn from a study of blood T cell repertoires in COVID-19. Study-level information: Collection of acute and convalescent COVID-19 samples took place in the United States, Italy and Spain. Sources were T cells, B-cell-depleted T cells, or PBMCs; the material itself was cDNA or gDNA.

How the authors handled the data: Using reference gene primer amplification, nucleated cell counts were estimated. Repertoires were generated with immunoSEQ multiplex PCR, while TCRdb's copy carries only in-frame clones and drops some. That table furnishes V, J and clone size, whereas the DNA furnished D and trimming. The table has 93,000 or so clones, approximately 88% seen once. Trimming removed 8 bases from V and 5 bases from J, with 9 bases in between. The CDR3 is made up of 11 amino acids. Germline V gives CDR1 MNHEY, CDR2 SVGAGI. This chain links TRBV6-5 with TRBJ1-1; possibly TRBD1 for D (6 bases). This sequence originates from a human donor in a cohort sampled during active COVID-19. Sequenced material: peripheral blood. This chain's CDR3 is CASGRGTEAFF. Here the CDR3 DNA reads TGTGCCAGCGGGAGGGGGACTGAAGCTTTCTTT.